This T cell receptor (beta chain) was retrieved from a study of blood T cell repertoires in COVID-19. The method was immunoSEQ multiplex PCR; TCRdb's version includes in-frame clones alone and lacks a portion of them. The profile covers around 93,000 clones, with about 81% appearing a single time and about 20% taken by the ten largest. Deletions cut 5 bases from V and 7 bases from J, with 15 bases between. This CDR3 contains 13 residues. The V gene's germline CDR1 is SQVTM and CDR2 ANQGSEA. This receptor was obtained from a man older than 75 with acute or convalescent COVID-19. Sequenced: peripheral blood. J is TRBJ1-5 and V is TRBV29-1; D is possibly TRBD1 (5 bases). The CDR3 nucleotides read TGCAGCGTTATTTGGGGCCTGGACCAGCCCCAGCATTTT. Amino acids: CSVIWGLDQPQHF.